Shown below are 4 T cell receptor beta chains from a single sample sequenced in a study of low-dose radiotherapy and immunotherapy resistance in tumors. Primers targeting TRAV and TRBV primed first-strand cDNA, covering alpha and beta chains. The authors amplified TCRs for approximately 20 PCR cycles with a constant-region primer and a V-primer adapter. TCRdb redid the calling of the reads with MiXCR, one entry per CDR3 protein. The sample holds 65,000 to 95,000 distinct CDR3 sequences, about 19% seen once. Time point given: before trial treatment. The sample consisted of PBMCs, taken before treatment. The receptors stem from a male donor with prostate cancer.

The rearrangement links TRBV5-1 to TRBJ2-7, with D maybe TRBD2 (6 bases). Germline-derived CDR1 and CDR2 are SGHRS and YFSETQ. This CDR3 is 13 amino acids long. Trimming shortened V by 4 bases and J by 2 bases, and 10 bases separated the two germline ends. CDR3 sequence: CASSGTGTYEQYF. The CDR3 coding sequence is TGCGCCAGCAGCGGGACTGGAACCTACGAGCAGTACTTC.

This sequence joins TRBV28 and TRBJ2-5; no firm D call. Germline V gene sequence: CDR1 MDHEN, CDR2 SYDVKM. The V gene lost 9 bases and the J gene lost 3 bases, with 17 bases spanning the gap. The CDR3 has 14 amino acids. CDR3 nucleotide sequence: TGTGCCAGTGCGATGGGGAATCGAGAAGAGACCCAGTACTTC. Its translation: CASAMGNREETQYF.

CDR3 nucleotides: TGTGCCAGCAGGAGAGCCGAGGGTTCAGGGGCCAACGTCCTGACTTTC. Protein product: CASRRAEGSGANVLTF. The chain employs TRBV9 and TRBJ2-6; D possibly corresponds to TRBD2 (5 bases). Trimming pared 5 bases from V and 4 bases from J, leaving 16 bases between. This CDR3 has 16 residues. Germline loops: CDR1 SGDLS, CDR2 YYNGEE.

This chain joins TRBV2 and TRBJ2-2; no clear D gene. This CDR3 spans 12 amino acids. Between the trimmed V and J ends, which lost 6 bases and 5 bases, there was a span of 7 bases. Germline V gives CDR1 SNHLY, CDR2 FYNNEI. CDR3 amino acids: CASSGDTGELFF. CDR3 coding DNA: TGTGCCAGCAGCGGTGATACCGGGGAGCTGTTTTTT.